This T cell receptor beta chain appears in the sequencing data of a study of cytomegalovirus exposure and HLA in healthy donors. Study-wide background: In a later analysis, the 120 or so validation repertoires were reported to have used the same platform as the 550 to 850 first-cohort repertoires. Study findings and constraints: It was around 160 TCR beta chains that were listed as cytomegalovirus-associated. The TCR clusters that emerged in the first cohort tended, a later analysis found, to co-occur in the approximately 110 validation repertoires.

Profiling relied on immunoSEQ multiplex PCR, and the TCRdb table lists in-frame clones only, not all of them. This repertoire shows under 200,000 clones, roughly 96% found once; its top ten account for 0.8% to 0.95%. The germline V gene has CDR1 MGHRA and CDR2 YSYEKL. This CDR3 has 15 residues. The junction had 12 bases not matched to a gene; V was cut back by 4 bases and J by 6 bases. Note on this clone: Its specificity is unknown.

The sample consisted of PBMCs. This receptor was identified in a young woman in good health and CMV-seronegative. The chain uses TRBV4-1 and TRBJ2-7; 7 bases line up with TRBD1. CDR3 DNA: TGCGCCAGCAGCCTCCGACAGGGCACCCCGGGCGAGCAGTACTTC. The encoded protein is CASSLRQGTPGEQYF.